Below are 15 T cell receptor beta chains sequenced from a single sample in a study of T-cell reconstitution after alpha-beta-depleted transplantation in children. Preparation of the TCRbeta library was carried out with unique molecular identifiers. TCRdb re-analysed the PCR reads in MiXCR, keeping a single row per CDR3 protein. This repertoire shows about 72,000 distinct CDR3 sequences, just under 7.5% found once; its top ten account for over 2.5%. Sequencing used PBMCs from the stem cell graft donor, obtained from the stem cell graft. All receptors come from a human donor who donated a stem cell graft to a child with acute lymphoblastic leukemia.

This clonotype showed up many times. This sequence joins TRBV2 and TRBJ1-1, with D hard to call. With 7 bases removed from V and 5 bases from J, the gap between germline ends came to 20 bases. Germline V gives CDR1 SNHLY, CDR2 FYNNEI. The CDR3 totals 15 residues. The CDR3 DNA reads TGTGCCAGCAAGCCTCACCCCACAGATCATACTGAAGCTTTCTTT. Encoded protein: CASKPHPTDHTEAFF.

On this clonotype: This may stem from a read error, because a much larger clone lies one nucleotide away. The J gene is TRBJ1-1, the V gene TRBV12-3 or TRBV12-4; 7 bases align to TRBD1. The ends lost 5 bases at V and 0 bases at J; junction bases unmatched: 3. The CDR3 contains 14 residues. The CDR3 DNA follows: TGTGCCAGCAGTCCGGACAGGATGAACACTGAAGCTTTCTTT. It codes for CASSPDRMNTEAFF.

This clonotype was observed at least ten times. J is TRBJ1-2 and V is TRBV27; 7 bases line up with TRBD1. The CDR3 contains 14 residues. Looked up from germline, CDR1 is MNHEY and CDR2 is SMNVEV (reference sequence). Trimming cost V 6 bases and J 3 bases; bases outside gene matches: 7. The CDR3 nucleotides read TGTGCCAGCAGCCCGACAGGGCTCCACTATGGCTACACCTTC. Its protein is CASSPTGLHYGYTF.

This clonotype has at least ten counts. V usage is TRBV7-2 and J usage is TRBJ2-3, with 11 positions matching TRBD2. This CDR3 spans 17 amino acids. The V gene's germline CDR1 is SGHTA and CDR2 FQGNSA. J was trimmed by 10 bases and V by 5 bases; bases with no gene match: 17. Here the CDR3 DNA reads TGTGCCAGCAGCCGCCTGGGGGGGACTAGCGGTAGAAGTTCGCAGTATTTT. Amino acids: CASSRLGGTSGRSSQYF.

The chain uses TRBV4-3 and TRBJ1-6; D is undetermined. Trimming removed 0 bases from V and 10 bases from J, with 16 bases in between. This CDR3 comprises 16 residues. Germline assignment: CDR1 LGHNA and CDR2 YSLEER. This CDR3 reads CASSQDREAGGSPLHF. The CDR3 DNA is TGCGCCAGCAGCCAAGATAGGGAGGCAGGAGGGTCACCCCTCCACTTT.

This clonotype was seen at least ten times. V and J are TRBV6-2 or TRBV6-3 and TRBJ2-1; D is perhaps TRBD2 (6 bases). Trimming stripped 8 bases from V and 2 bases from J, with 13 bases between. Looked up from germline, CDR1 is MNHEY and CDR2 is SVGEGT. The length of the CDR3 is 14 residues. The CDR3 coding sequence is TGTGCCAGCGGGCGGGACCCGACCTACAATGAGCAGTTCTTC. Encoded protein: CASGRDPTYNEQFF.

This clonotype was observed at least ten times. Written as DNA, the CDR3 is TGCGCCAGCAAAGAAGAGGAGAGGACCGGGGAGCTGTTTTTT. It codes for CASKEEERTGELFF. The chain carries TRBV4-1 and TRBJ2-2; unclear D gene. The CDR3 contains 14 residues. The V gene lost 7 bases and the J gene lost 5 bases, with 14 bases spanning the gap. The germline V gene encodes CDR1 MGHRA and CDR2 YSYEKL.

There are many counts of this clonotype. The CDR3 DNA sequence: TGTGCCAGCAGTGACAGCGTAGACACCGGGGAGCTGTTTTTT. Translated, it gives CASSDSVDTGELFF. The chain is built from TRBV6-4 and TRBJ2-2; D is uncertain. CDR3 size: 14 residues. Germline loops: CDR1 MRHNA, CDR2 SNTAGT. V shed 2 bases and J shed 3 bases, with 7 bases lying between them.

This clonotype was detected ten times or more. As DNA, the CDR3 is TGTGCCAGTAGTATCACTAGCGGGAGTTCTGCGCAGTATTTT. This translates into CASSITSGSSAQYF. The chain joins TRBV19 to TRBJ2-3, with 11 bases identical to TRBD2. This CDR3 has 14 amino acids. In germline, CDR1 is LNHDA, CDR2 SQIVND (reference sequence). The V and J ends lost 3 bases and 10 bases, in that order; junction bases with no gene match: 6.

This clonotype was found many times. The CDR3 sequence is CASSESRGGRETQYF. In DNA form, the CDR3 reads TGTGCCAGCAGTGAATCGAGGGGAGGGCGAGAGACCCAGTACTTC. This sequence joins TRBV25-1 and TRBJ2-5; 7 nucleotides line up with TRBD2. Germline CDR1 is MGHDK and CDR2 is SYGVNS. J was trimmed by 4 bases and V by 1 base; bases with no gene match: 6. The CDR3 covers 15 residues.

This clonotype was seen many times. The rearrangement uses TRBV7-2 and TRBJ1-5, with D perhaps matching TRBD1 (6 bases). Germline V gives CDR1 SGHTA, CDR2 FQGNSA. V was trimmed by 6 bases and J by 4 bases, leaving 13 bases between them. The CDR3 runs to 14 residues. The CDR3 DNA follows: TGTGCCAGCAGACGGACAGAAAATAATCAGCCCCAGCATTTT. It is translated as CASRRTENNQPQHF.

This clonotype was counted at least ten times. The chain recombines TRBV12-3 or TRBV12-4 with TRBJ2-2; D is possibly TRBD1 (5 bases). The V end lost 2 bases, the J end lost 3 bases, and 10 bases lay between the germline ends. The CDR3 is made up of 15 amino acids. CDR3 amino acids: CASSLTQGHTGELFF. CDR3 nucleotide sequence: TGTGCCAGCAGTTTAACCCAGGGCCACACCGGGGAGCTGTTTTTT.

Many counts were recorded for this clonotype. The rearrangement uses TRBV19 and TRBJ1-2; no clear D gene. Trimming shortened V by 5 bases and J by 5 bases, and 24 bases separated the two germline ends. Germline V gene data show CDR1 as LNHDA and CDR2 as SQIVND (reference sequence). The CDR3 is 17 amino acids. The CDR3 DNA reads as TGTGCCAGTAGTTCACTCCCCGCCGGGCCCGTGCTTTATGGCTACACCTTC. This sequence encodes CASSSLPAGPVLYGYTF.

V and J are TRBV5-1 and TRBJ2-3, with 11 positions matching TRBD2. The CDR3 has 18 residues. Germline-derived CDR1 and CDR2 are SGHRS and YFSETQ. The trim removed 2 bases at V and 5 bases at J, leaving 13 bases unmatched. The CDR3 sequence: CASSFVGEKTSGKDTQYF. In nucleotides, the CDR3 is TGCGCCAGCAGCTTTGTGGGGGAAAAGACTAGCGGGAAAGATACGCAGTATTTT.

This clonotype was seen ten or more times. The V gene is TRBV11-3, the J gene TRBJ2-4; TRBD2 might be the D (6 bases). V shed 2 bases and J shed 0 bases, with 17 bases lying between them. CDR3 length: 18 residues. CDR1 is SGHNT and CDR2 is YENEEA in the germline V gene. CDR3 residues: CASSLTALAILAKNIQYF. DNA of the CDR3: TGTGCCAGCAGCTTAACAGCTCTAGCGATTCTAGCCAAAAACATTCAGTACTTC.